This is a list of T cell receptor beta chains from one sample in a study of cytomegalovirus exposure and HLA in healthy donors. The table came from immunoSEQ multiplex PCR; TCRdb's copy has only in-frame clones and leaves some out. The table records around 200,000 clones, over 65% of them present only once. The material sequenced was PBMCs. All receptors come from a woman aged 55-70 years in good health and CMV-seropositive. CDR3s include the opening cysteine and the closing phenylalanine or tryptophan. A D gene is named only where the DNA matches it firmly.

J | V | D | CDR3
TRBJ1-3 | TRBV14 | NA | CASRTGGGNTIYF
TRBJ2-1 | TRBV2 | TRBD2 | CASSEQGLTSYNEQFF
TRBJ2-1 | TRBV2 | NA | CASSEGRGPGDEQFF
TRBJ2-5 | TRBV29-1 | NA | CSGRPRMGETQYF
TRBJ1-1 | TRBV29-1 | NA | CSVEGQMNTEAFF
TRBJ2-7 | TRBV6-1 | TRBD1 | CASPGQGAEQYF
TRBJ2-1 | TRBV19 | TRBD2 | CASSIGGGFYNEQFF
TRBJ1-3 | TRBV6-1 | TRBD1 | CASSAGGKGNTIYF
TRBJ2-3 | TRBV28 | NA | CASSGEGQRQYF
TRBJ1-2 | TRBV6-6 | TRBD1 | CASKRDRGDGYTF
TRBJ2-7 | TRBV5-1 | NA | CASSQGGAGSYEQYF
TRBJ1-2 | TRBV19 | TRBD1 | CASSGGQSYGYTF
TRBJ1-5 | TRBV2 | NA | CASNADSNQPQHF
TRBJ1-2 | TRBV6-1 | TRBD1 | CASRRDRGPGYGYTF
TRBJ1-1 | TRBV5-5 | NA | CASSPNRVTEAFF
TRBJ1-2 | TRBV5-1 | NA | CASSLQGSNYGYTF
TRBJ2-7 | TRBV6-1 | NA | CASRSGSLDYEQYF
TRBJ1-2 | TRBV5-1 | NA | CASSLGQANYGYTF
TRBJ1-5 | TRBV19 | NA | CASNFGGRQPQHF
TRBJ1-6 | TRBV20-1 | NA | CSVTPGLLHF
TRBJ1-1 | TRBV10-3 | NA | CAISAGTEQAFF
TRBJ1-2 | TRBV4-1 | NA | CASSQDRRAGYTF
TRBJ2-6 | TRBV6-1 | NA | CALSPLSSGANVLTF
NA | TRBV2 | NA | CASRRENTPYEQYF
TRBJ1-1 | TRBV19 | TRBD1 | CASSIDRENTEAFF
TRBJ1-2 | TRBV5-1 | NA | CASSAMGHDGYTF
TRBJ2-1 | TRBV2 | TRBD1 | CASSEATGWSYNEQFF
TRBJ1-2 | TRBV19 | NA | CASRSRRNFYGYTF
TRBJ1-1 | TRBV29-1 | TRBD1 | CRAGQGAEAFF
TRBJ1-1 | TRBV4-3 | NA | CASSHPTGGGDTEAFF
TRBJ2-7 | TRBV7-2 | NA | CASSLGTEWSEQYF
TRBJ1-2 | TRBV7-9 | NA | CSSSLDSTITRGYTF
TRBJ2-7 | TRBV6-1 | TRBD2 | CASRRLAGGYFEQYF
TRBJ2-6 | TRBV18 | NA | CASSLGQTGANVLTF
TRBJ2-1 | TRBV6-5 | NA | CASSYSPQTGNEQFF
TRBJ2-1 | TRBV25-1 | TRBD2 | CASSALAGGLEGDDEQFF
TRBJ2-5 | TRBV11-2 | NA | CASSRERQETQYF
TRBJ2-5 | TRBV5-5 | TRBD1 | CASSYGQGGKGETQYF
TRBJ2-3 | TRBV5-1 | TRBD2 | CASSLESAGEDTQYF
TRBJ2-1 | TRBV13 | TRBD2 | CASSRGLAGGYNEQFF
TRBJ2-7 | TRBV6-1 | TRBD1 | CASRPTGGNFYEQYF
TRBJ2-7 | TRBV2 | NA | CASMPYGYEQYF
TRBJ2-2 | TRBV27 | NA | CACRQRYTGELFF
TRBJ2-3 | TRBV4-3 | NA | CASSQAVQGSDTQYF
TRBJ1-1 | TRBV6-1 | NA | CASRPEAARRTEAFF
TRBJ1-2 | TRBV30 | NA | CAWSVRSGYTF
TRBJ1-2 | TRBV18 | TRBD1 | CASSVGTGDGYTF
TRBJ2-3 | TRBV7-6 | NA | CASSLYGQGGDTQYF
TRBJ2-7 | TRBV11-3 | NA | CASSRDGGEQYF
TRBJ2-6 | TRBV5-4 | TRBD2 | CASSLARGAGANVLTF
TRBJ1-1 | TRBV19 | NA | CASSIYQGRGNTEAFF
TRBJ2-5 | TRBV2 | NA | CASSDGIETQYF
TRBJ2-1 | TRBV4-1 | TRBD2 | CASSQGRSGRSNEQFF
TRBJ1-1 | TRBV30 | NA | CAWSTGPNTEAFF
TRBJ1-3 | TRBV9 | NA | CASSGQLVGGNTIYF